The 27 T cell receptor beta chains below were found in one sample sequenced in a study of cytomegalovirus exposure and HLA in healthy donors. This PCR relied on a set of 60 Vbeta primers and 13 Jbeta primers. The protocol was immunoSEQ multiplex PCR, while the TCRdb copy is restricted to in-frame clones and leaves out a portion. The data contain roughly 100,000 clones, 83% of them singletons. Specimen: PBMCs. The receptors were sampled from a man aged 18 to 30 in good health and CMV-seronegative.

Only a few counts were recorded for this clone. The V call is TRBV6-5, the J call TRBJ1-3; D not certain. This CDR3 comprises 15 residues. V dropped 3 bases and J dropped 0 bases, with 9 bases sitting between them. Germline CDR1 and CDR2: MNHEY and SVGAGI. This chain's CDR3 is CASSYDISSGNTIYF. CDR3 sequence (DNA): TGTGCCAGCAGTTATGACATCAGCTCTGGAAACACCATATATTTT.

J is TRBJ2-5 and V is TRBV19, with a tentative D call TRBD1 (6 bases). CDR3 size: 13 residues. Deletions cut 7 bases from V and 4 bases from J, with 13 bases between. The germline V gene has CDR1 LNHDA and CDR2 SQIVND (reference sequence). The CDR3 loop reads CASTLRGSETQYF. DNA for the CDR3: TGTGCCAGTACCCTAAGGGGGTCAGAGACCCAGTACTTC.

The chain links TRBV27 to TRBJ2-2; tentatively, D is TRBD2 (5 bases). Germline V lookup: CDR1 MNHEY, CDR2 SMNVEV (reference sequence). Trimming cost V 5 bases and J 0 bases, with 13 bases left between them. The CDR3 sequence is 16 residues long. CDR3 sequence (DNA): TGTGCCAGCAGTCCTACGAGGGAAGCGAACACCGGGGAGCTGTTTTTT. Translating gives CASSPTREANTGELFF.

The chain carries TRBV4-1 and TRBJ2-7; D is possibly TRBD1 (5 bases). Germline assignment: CDR1 MGHRA and CDR2 YSYEKL. The CDR3 covers 13 residues. Between the trimmed V and J ends, which lost 8 bases and 2 bases, there was a span of 13 bases. The CDR3 sequence is CASPTVFPYEQYF. In nucleotides, the CDR3 is TGCGCCAGCCCGACAGTTTTTCCCTACGAGCAGTACTTC.

This clone was seen only once. The genes are TRBV4-2 and TRBJ2-7; D is uncertain. The ends were cut back, 5 bases at V and 3 bases at J, with 8 bases in the middle. The V gene's germline CDR1 is LGHNA and CDR2 YNFKEQ. The CDR3 extends over 12 amino acids. CDR3 loop: CASSEEGYEQYF. CDR3 coding DNA: TGTGCCAGCAGCGAGGAAGGCTACGAGCAGTACTTC.

This clone appeared once. The chain carries TRBV5-1 and TRBJ1-3, with TRBD1 identical over 7 bases. Looked up from germline, CDR1 is SGHRS and CDR2 is YFSETQ. Unmatched junction bases numbered 4, after V lost 1 base and J lost 0 bases. There are 16 residues in the CDR3. DNA for the CDR3: TGCGCCAGCAGCTTGACAGGGGTCGGCTCTGGAAACACCATATATTTT. As protein: CASSLTGVGSGNTIYF.

CDR3 protein: CASSPLTSGNMTGELFF. CDR3 DNA: TGTGCCAGCAGCCCGTTGACTAGCGGGAACATGACCGGGGAGCTGTTTTTT. V usage is TRBV11-2 and J usage is TRBJ2-2; TRBD2 matches 11 bases. Trimming removed 5 bases from V and 5 bases from J; junction bases left unmatched: 10. Germline CDR1 and CDR2: SGHAT and FQNNGV. CDR3 length: 17 amino acids.

The chain carries TRBV6-1 and TRBJ1-1; 11 bases agree with TRBD1. This CDR3 has 15 residues. Germline V gives CDR1 MNHNS, CDR2 SASEGT. V shed 4 bases, J shed 1 base, and the junction held 2 bases outside the gene matches. The CDR3 region is CASSGGTGGNTEAFF. The CDR3 bases are TGTGCCAGCAGTGGGGGGACAGGGGGGAACACTGAAGCTTTCTTT.

This chain uses TRBV6-4 with TRBJ2-1; no firm D call. V was shortened by 4 bases and J by 7 bases, with 11 bases between the two germline ends. The CDR3 totals 13 residues. Germline loops: CDR1 MRHNA, CDR2 SNTAGT. The CDR3 loop is CASSAGEKNEQFF. The CDR3, as DNA: TGTGCCAGCAGTGCCGGAGAAAAGAATGAGCAGTTCTTC.

The gene calls are TRBV4-1 and TRBJ2-1; tentative D call: TRBD2 (5 bases). The ends were cut back, 5 bases at V and 8 bases at J, with 19 bases in the middle. Germline V lookup: CDR1 MGHRA, CDR2 YSYEKL. The CDR3 is made up of 15 amino acids. The CDR3 nucleotides read TGCGCCAGCAGCGCTGGAGGACTGGCTTGGGATGAGCAGTTCTTC. As protein: CASSAGGLAWDEQFF.

The J gene is TRBJ2-1, the V gene TRBV9; tentatively, D is TRBD2 (5 bases). Trimming stripped 0 bases from V and 6 bases from J, with 13 bases between. The CDR3 loop spans 15 amino acids. The germline gives CDR1 SGDLS, CDR2 YYNGEE. CDR3 sequence: CASSVGVLGINEQFF. CDR3 DNA sequence: TGTGCCAGCAGCGTAGGGGTACTAGGTATCAATGAGCAGTTCTTC.

This clone has just one count. V is TRBV27 and J is TRBJ2-5; 10 nucleotides align to TRBD2. The CDR3 totals 16 residues. After removal of 3 bases from V and 5 bases from J, the junction contained 9 bases not matched to a gene. Germline V gene lookup returns CDR1 MNHEY and CDR2 SMNVEV (reference sequence). CDR3 residues: CASSFTSGRAGETQYF. The CDR3 nucleotides read TGTGCCAGCAGTTTTACCAGCGGGAGGGCCGGGGAGACCCAGTACTTC.

This clone has a single count. Compared with germline, one end of the junction differs, possibly owing to a read error. V gene TRBV7-9 combines with J gene TRBJ1-1, with a tentative D call TRBD1 (5 bases). Germline V gene sequence: CDR1 SEHNR, CDR2 FQNEAQ (reference sequence). This CDR3 has 15 amino acids. The CDR3 sequence is CSSSFLGLGEAEAFF. The CDR3 DNA reads TGTTCCAGCAGCTTTCTTGGGCTAGGGGAGGCGGAAGCTTTCTTT.

J is TRBJ2-2 and V is TRBV7-9, with TRBD1 matching 9 bases. Germline CDR1 and CDR2: SEHNR and FQNEAQ (reference sequence). This CDR3 spans 15 amino acids. Trimming cost V 5 bases and J 5 bases; bases outside gene matches: 6. The CDR3, as DNA: TGTGCCAGCAGCCTCCGGGACAGGGTAACCGGGGAGCTGTTTTTT. Amino acid sequence: CASSLRDRVTGELFF. Variable domain in full (rest from reference TRBV7-9 and TRBJ2-2): DTGVSQNPRHKITKRGQNVTFRCDPISEHNRLYWYRQTLGQGPEFLTYFQNEAQLEKSRLLSDRFSAERPKGSFSTLEIQRTEQGDSAMYLCASSLRDRVTGELFFGEGSRLTVL.

V usage is TRBV18 and J usage is TRBJ2-1, with 11 bases identical to TRBD2. The CDR3 is 16 residues long. CDR1 is KGHSH and CDR2 is LQKENI in the germline V gene. The J segment lost 9 bases and the V segment lost 2 bases, leaving 9 bases of the junction unmatched. CDR3 amino acids: CASSPGGSGRAREQFF. The CDR3 region has the DNA TGTGCCAGCTCACCAGGCGGTAGCGGGAGGGCCCGTGAGCAGTTCTTC. Complete variable domain (other parts from reference TRBV18 and TRBJ2-1): NAGVMQNPRHLVRRRGQEARLRCSPMKGHSHVYWYRQLPEEGLKFMVYLQKENIIDESGMPKERFSAEFPKEGPSILRIQQVVRGDSAAYFCASSPGGSGRAREQFFGPGTRLTVL.

This sequence joins TRBV6-6 and TRBJ1-1; tentative D call: TRBD1 (5 bases). The germline V gene has CDR1 MNHNY and CDR2 SVGAGI (reference sequence). The CDR3 loop spans 14 amino acids. V was trimmed by 6 bases and J by 0 bases, leaving 11 bases between them. Here the CDR3 reads CASSRQIMNTEAFF. The CDR3 DNA reads as TGTGCCAGCAGCCGACAGATCATGAACACTGAAGCTTTCTTT.

The V gene is TRBV7-2, the J gene TRBJ2-3; D perhaps matches TRBD2 (7 bases). This CDR3 is 17 amino acids long. Germline V gene data show CDR1 as SGHTA and CDR2 as FQGNSA. With 1 base removed from V and 5 bases from J, the gap between germline ends came to 19 bases. The DNA for the CDR3 is TGTGCCAGCAGCTTAGTGGGGGGAGGGGGGCAGGGAGATACGCAGTATTTT. Its translation: CASSLVGGGGQGDTQYF.

The chain carries TRBV11-3 and TRBJ1-1; D call uncertain. Germline CDR1 SGHNT, CDR2 YENEEA. Trimming left V 0 bases short and J 5 bases short, with 10 bases between. The CDR3 is made up of 14 amino acids. The CDR3 coding sequence is TGTGCCAGCAGCTTAGAGTTGGCAGCGACTGAAGCTTTCTTT. It translates to CASSLELAATEAFF.

The V call is TRBV6-1, the J call TRBJ1-5; D gene unclear. V lost 8 bases, J lost 1 base, and 12 bases lay in between. CDR3 length: 14 amino acids. Germline CDR1 MNHNS, CDR2 SASEGT. The CDR3 sequence is CASRGEQSNQPQHF. In nucleotides, the CDR3 is TGTGCCAGCCGAGGAGAGCAGAGCAATCAGCCCCAGCATTTT.

The chain links TRBV1 to TRBJ2-1; the DNA was not used to check the table's D call, TRBD2. TRBV1 is a recognized pseudogene. This CDR3 has 15 residues. CDR3 in amino acids: CTSSLLAGEHNEQFF. DNA of the CDR3: TGCACCAGCAGCTTACTAGCGGGAGAACACAATGAGCAGTTCTTC.

This chain uses TRBV7-2 with TRBJ1-4, with 9 bases aligning to TRBD1. Germline assignment: CDR1 SGHTA and CDR2 FQGNSA. V lost 4 bases, J lost 8 bases, and 14 bases stayed unmatched. CDR3 length equals 17 residues. In nucleotides, the CDR3 is TGTGCCAGCAGCTACTTAGTACGCGACAGGGGGAGCGAAAAACTGTTTTTT. It translates to CASSYLVRDRGSEKLFF.

This chain's CDR3 is CASSLDGTAVGSDYGYTF. CDR3 DNA: TGCGCCAGCAGCTTGGACGGGACAGCCGTCGGGTCGGACTATGGCTACACCTTC. This sequence joins TRBV5-1 and TRBJ1-2; 7 nucleotides agree with TRBD1. The CDR3 consists of 18 residues. V lost 0 bases, J lost 3 bases, and 14 bases stayed unmatched. CDR1 is SGHRS, CDR2 YFSETQ, per germline.

The chain combines TRBV6-5 with TRBJ2-3; 9 nucleotides line up with TRBD2. The germline V gene has CDR1 MNHEY and CDR2 SVGAGI. CDR3 length: 14 residues. With 5 bases clipped from V and 4 bases from J, the junction kept 4 bases outside the gene matches. CDR3 residues: CASSPGLAADTQYF. The CDR3 DNA follows: TGTGCCAGCAGTCCGGGACTAGCAGCAGATACGCAGTATTTT.

The chain uses TRBV28 and TRBJ1-5; D unresolved. Trimming shortened V by 2 bases and J by 7 bases, and 9 bases separated the two germline ends. Germline CDR1 reads MDHEN; CDR2 reads SYDVKM. CDR3 length: 13 amino acids. The CDR3 DNA follows: TGTGCCAGCAGTTTACCTCTTCGGCAGCCCCAGCATTTT. This sequence encodes CASSLPLRQPQHF.

This sequence joins TRBV10-3 and TRBJ2-2; D is possibly TRBD1 (6 bases). The CDR3 spans 15 residues. Trimming pared 4 bases from V and 2 bases from J, leaving 11 bases between. The germline V gene has CDR1 ENHRY and CDR2 SYGVKD. The CDR3 DNA reads TGTGCCATCAGTGCCGGACAGACAAACACCGGGGAGCTGTTTTTT. It is translated as CAISAGQTNTGELFF.

This clone was observed once. The chain links TRBV12-1 to TRBJ2-1; the D segment call TRBD2 is taken from the table without a DNA check. TRBV12-1 is reported as a pseudogene. The CDR3 consists of 14 residues. The CDR3 DNA is TGTGCCAGCAGCGACCCCCGGGTTAGCAGTGAGCAGTTCTTC. This gives the protein CASSDPRVSSEQFF.

The CDR3 loop reads CASSLGRVDYNEQFF. The CDR3 DNA sequence: TGTGCCAGCAGCTTAGGCAGGGTAGACTACAATGAGCAGTTCTTC. This sequence joins TRBV11-2 and TRBJ2-1, with D possibly matching TRBD1 (5 bases). The CDR3 is 15 residues long. V lost 1 base and J lost 3, with 10 bases in between. Germline V gene data show CDR1 as SGHAT and CDR2 as FQNNGV.